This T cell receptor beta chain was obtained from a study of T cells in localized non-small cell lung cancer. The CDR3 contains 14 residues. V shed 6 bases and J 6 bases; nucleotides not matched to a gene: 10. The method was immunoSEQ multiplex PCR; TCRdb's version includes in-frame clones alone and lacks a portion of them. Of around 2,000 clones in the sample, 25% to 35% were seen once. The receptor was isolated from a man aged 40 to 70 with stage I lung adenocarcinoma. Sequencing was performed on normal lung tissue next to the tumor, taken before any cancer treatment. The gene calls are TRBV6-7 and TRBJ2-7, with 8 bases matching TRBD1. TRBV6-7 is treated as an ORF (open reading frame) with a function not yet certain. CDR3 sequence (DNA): TGTGCCAGCAGCCCTGACAGGGGAATCGGCGAGCAGTACTTC. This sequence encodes CASSPDRGIGEQYF.